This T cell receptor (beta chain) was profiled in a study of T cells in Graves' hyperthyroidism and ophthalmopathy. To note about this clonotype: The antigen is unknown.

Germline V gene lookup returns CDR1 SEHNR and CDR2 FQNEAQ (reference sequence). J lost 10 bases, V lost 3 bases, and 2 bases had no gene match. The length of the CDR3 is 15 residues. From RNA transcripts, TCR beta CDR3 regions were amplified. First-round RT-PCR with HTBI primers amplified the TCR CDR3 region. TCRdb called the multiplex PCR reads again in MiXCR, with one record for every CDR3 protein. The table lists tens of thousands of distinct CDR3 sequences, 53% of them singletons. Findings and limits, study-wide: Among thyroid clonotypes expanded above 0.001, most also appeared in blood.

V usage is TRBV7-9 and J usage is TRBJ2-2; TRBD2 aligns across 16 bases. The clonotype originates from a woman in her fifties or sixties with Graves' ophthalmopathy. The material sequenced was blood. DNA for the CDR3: TGTGCCAGCAGCTTGGGGACTAGCGGGAGGGAGGAGCTGTTTTTT. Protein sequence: CASSLGTSGREELFF.